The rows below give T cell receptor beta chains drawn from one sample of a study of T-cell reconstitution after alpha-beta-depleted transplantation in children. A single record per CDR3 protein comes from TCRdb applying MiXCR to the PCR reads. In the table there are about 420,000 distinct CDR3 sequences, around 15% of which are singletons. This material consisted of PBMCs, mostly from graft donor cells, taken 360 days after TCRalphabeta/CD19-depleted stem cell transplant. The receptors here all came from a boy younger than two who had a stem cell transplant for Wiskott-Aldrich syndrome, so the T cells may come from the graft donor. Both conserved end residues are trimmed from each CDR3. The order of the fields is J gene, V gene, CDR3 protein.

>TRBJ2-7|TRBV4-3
ASSQDVGTGLVYEQY
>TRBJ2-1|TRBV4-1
ASSQVGTTYNEQF
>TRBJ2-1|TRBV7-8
ASSLITNYNEQF
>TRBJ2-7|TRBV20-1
SARIVELAGYEQY
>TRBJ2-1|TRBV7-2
ASSFAFRASEQF
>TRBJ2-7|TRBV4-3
ASSSTLGFGYEQY
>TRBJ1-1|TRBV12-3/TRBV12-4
ASRSQGNTEAF
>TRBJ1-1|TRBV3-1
ASSRRGSTEAF
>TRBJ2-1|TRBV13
ASSLHGRVYNEQF
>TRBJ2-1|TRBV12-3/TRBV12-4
ASSMGTEYNEQF
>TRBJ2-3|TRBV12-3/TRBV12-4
ASSLQGSSTDTQY
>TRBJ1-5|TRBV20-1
SASLGGSNQPQH
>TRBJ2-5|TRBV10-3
AIYGGTRETQY
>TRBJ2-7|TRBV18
ASSPLALSYEQY
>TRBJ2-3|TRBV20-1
SARGVLLAGGPDTQY
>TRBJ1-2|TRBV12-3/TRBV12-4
ASSLRNPRQAPYGYT
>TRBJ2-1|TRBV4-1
ASSPGTSGRRGEQF
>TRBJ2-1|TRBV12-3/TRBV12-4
ASRGSGGALNEQF
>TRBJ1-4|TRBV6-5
ASSYRKSGNEKLF
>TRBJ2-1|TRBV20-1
SAQRVGLNSYNEQF
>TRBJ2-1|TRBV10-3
AIRGRDRENNEQF
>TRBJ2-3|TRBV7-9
ASSLIGAPDTQY
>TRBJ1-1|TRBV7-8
ASSLKGAITEAF
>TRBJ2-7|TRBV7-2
ASSLGGGGVYYEQY
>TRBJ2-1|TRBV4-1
ASSRPRDNEQF
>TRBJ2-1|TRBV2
AKGTSGGARQF
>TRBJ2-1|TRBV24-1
ATSGVAYNEQF
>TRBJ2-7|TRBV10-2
ASSAGQNYEQY
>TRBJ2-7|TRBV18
ASSRAGVFHEQY
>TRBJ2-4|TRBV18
ASSTTGENIQY
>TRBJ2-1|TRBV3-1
ASSRRTSLNEQF
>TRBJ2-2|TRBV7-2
ASSGRQAGAGELF
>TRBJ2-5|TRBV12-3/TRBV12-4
ASGRTAAGETQY
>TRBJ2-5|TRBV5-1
ASSLDRVTSETQY
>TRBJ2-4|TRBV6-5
ASSSLGQGNIQY
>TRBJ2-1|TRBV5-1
ASSLTSRAYNEQF
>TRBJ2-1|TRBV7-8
ASSLARRGSYNEQF